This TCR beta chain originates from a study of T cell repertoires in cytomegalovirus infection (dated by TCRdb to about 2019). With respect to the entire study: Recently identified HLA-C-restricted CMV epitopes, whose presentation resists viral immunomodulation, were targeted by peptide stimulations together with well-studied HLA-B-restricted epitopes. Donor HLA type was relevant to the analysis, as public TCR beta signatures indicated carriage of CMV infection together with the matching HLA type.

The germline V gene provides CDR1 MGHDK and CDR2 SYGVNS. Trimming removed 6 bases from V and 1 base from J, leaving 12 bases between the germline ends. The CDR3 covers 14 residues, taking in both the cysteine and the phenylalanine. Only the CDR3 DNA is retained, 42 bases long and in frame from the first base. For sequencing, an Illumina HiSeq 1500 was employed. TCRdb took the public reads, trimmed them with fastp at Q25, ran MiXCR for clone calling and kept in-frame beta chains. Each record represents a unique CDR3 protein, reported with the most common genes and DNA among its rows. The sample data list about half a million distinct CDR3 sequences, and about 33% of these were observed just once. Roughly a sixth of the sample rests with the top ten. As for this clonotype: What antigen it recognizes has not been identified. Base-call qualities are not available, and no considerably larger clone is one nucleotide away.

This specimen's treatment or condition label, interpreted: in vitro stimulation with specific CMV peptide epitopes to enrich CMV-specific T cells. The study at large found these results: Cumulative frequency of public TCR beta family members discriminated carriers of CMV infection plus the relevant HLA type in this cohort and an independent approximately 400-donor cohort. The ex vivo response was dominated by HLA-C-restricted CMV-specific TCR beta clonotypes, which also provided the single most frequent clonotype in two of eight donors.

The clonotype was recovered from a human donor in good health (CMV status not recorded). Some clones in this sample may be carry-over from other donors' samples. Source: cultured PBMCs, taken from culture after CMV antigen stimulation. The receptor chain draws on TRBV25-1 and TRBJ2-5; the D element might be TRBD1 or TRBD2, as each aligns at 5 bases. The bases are TGTGCCAGCAGCGCAGTGGGGACCCAAGAGACCCAGTACTTC. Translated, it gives CASSAVGTQETQYF.